This T cell receptor beta chain was captured by sequencing in a study of cytomegalovirus exposure and HLA in healthy donors. Study background: Prior work identified roughly 120 million unique TCR beta sequences in 150 million to 200 million T cells.

The PCR made use of 60 Vbeta and 13 Jbeta primers. Sequenced by immunoSEQ multiplex PCR; TCRdb stores in-frame clones only, minus some. The sample's table shows 38,000 or so clones. The germline V gene has CDR1 MNHNY and CDR2 SVGAGI (reference sequence). The J segment lost 8 bases and the V segment lost 3 bases, leaving 2 bases of the junction unmatched. The CDR3 extends over 14 amino acids. As regards this clone: Its antigen is still unknown.

Overall study findings and caveats: Only CMV serostatus was available as immune exposure information.

In nominal health when sampled, donors likely had unrecorded immune exposures nonetheless. This clonotype was obtained from a man aged 40-49 years in good health and CMV-seropositive. This chain links TRBV6-6 with TRBJ1-5; TRBD1 matches at 12 bases. Sequencing was carried out using PBMCs. In DNA, the CDR3 is TGTGCCAGCAGTTATGGGACAGGGGGCGAGCCCCAGCATTTT. Protein product: CASSYGTGGEPQHF.